This T cell receptor beta chain was identified during a study of blood T cell repertoires in COVID-19. Study details: The United States, Italy and Spain supplied acute and convalescent COVID-19 samples. Sources were T cells, B-cell-depleted T cells, or PBMCs; the material itself was cDNA or gDNA.

This clone was seen a single time. Germline V lookup: CDR1 MGHDK, CDR2 SYGVNS. The germline V and J ends were trimmed by 7 bases and 4 bases, with 10 bases remaining between them. The CDR3 runs to 12 residues. In the authors' methods: Reference gene primers were amplified, and this amplification served to estimate nucleated cell counts. Sequencing used immunoSEQ multiplex PCR; TCRdb keeps in-frame clones, though not all of them. Clone size and V and J calls were adopted from that table, with D and trimming inferred from the DNA. This sample has more than 100,000 clones; roughly 80% occur once, and the top ten carry 16%.

Sequencing input: peripheral blood. The clonotype was recovered from a woman in her forties or fifties with acute or convalescent COVID-19. This sequence joins TRBV25-1 and TRBJ1-2; D is possibly TRBD1 (6 bases). CDR3 nucleotide sequence: TGTGCCAGCACTACAGGGAGCTATGGCTACACCTTC. This translates into CASTTGSYGYTF.